One sample yielded the 19 T cell receptor beta chains listed below, sequenced in a study of T cell repertoires in cytomegalovirus infection. TCRdb itself ran the reads through MiXCR, one entry per CDR3 protein. The table has approximately 290,000 distinct CDR3 sequences, roughly 24% seen once. The sample consisted of PBMCs. These receptors all stem from a human donor in good health (CMV status not recorded). Some clones in this sample may be carry-over from other donors' samples.

The J gene is TRBJ2-7, the V gene TRBV5-1; perhaps TRBD1 as D (5 bases). V lost 5 bases, J lost 2 bases, and 11 bases lay in between. This CDR3 spans 13 amino acids. CDR1 is SGHRS, CDR2 YFSETQ, per germline. The CDR3 coding sequence is TGCGCCAGCAGGGGATCAGGGCCCTACGAGCAGTACTTC. Translating gives CASRGSGPYEQYF.

This clonotype was counted between two and nine times. Sequence at one end of the junction differs from germline and may be a read error. The rearrangement links TRBV28 to TRBJ2-1; D gene ambiguous. Germline CDR1 is MDHEN and CDR2 is SYDVKM. CDR3 length equals 10 residues. CDR3 amino acids: CASGFDEQFF. As DNA, the CDR3 is TGTGCCAGCGGTTTCGATGAGCAGTTCTTC.

This clonotype has only a few counts. The chain uses TRBV7-9 and TRBJ2-1, with D possibly being TRBD1 (5 bases). CDR1 is SEHNR, CDR2 FQNEAQ, per germline (reference sequence). V was shortened by 0 bases and J by 2 bases, with 14 bases between the two germline ends. The CDR3 contains 17 residues. The CDR3 here is CASSLARIGDPYNEQFF. The CDR3 region has the DNA TGTGCCAGCAGCTTAGCCCGTATAGGGGATCCCTACAATGAGCAGTTCTTC.

This rearrangement joins TRBV12-3 or TRBV12-4 to TRBJ1-6; D is unclear. V lost 6 bases and J lost 14, with 17 bases in between. There are 13 residues in the CDR3. This CDR3 is CASRGRRGEALHF. In DNA, the CDR3 is TGTGCCAGCAGAGGCAGGCGAGGCGAGGCCCTCCACTTT.

This clonotype was observed a handful of times. This rearrangement joins TRBV7-2 to TRBJ2-1, with a weak D call TRBD1 (6 bases). The CDR3 is 14 residues long. V lost 5 bases and J lost 7, with 15 bases in between. Germline CDR1 and CDR2: SGHTA and FQGNSA. The CDR3 protein is CASSPPTQGNEQFF. In nucleotides, the CDR3 is TGTGCCAGCAGCCCCCCGACCCAGGGGAATGAGCAGTTCTTC. The whole variable domain, remainder taken from reference TRBV7-2 and TRBJ2-1, is GAGVSQSPSNKVTEKGKDVELRCDPISGHTALYWYRQSLGQGLEFLIYFQGNSAPDKSGLPSDRFSAERTGGSVSTLTIQRTQQEDSAVYLCASSPPTQGNEQFFGPGTRLTVL.

This clonotype was detected a few times. The chain employs TRBV20-1 and TRBJ2-5; D call uncertain. CDR3 length: 11 residues. V was shortened by 5 bases and J by 5 bases, with 9 bases between the two germline ends. The V gene's germline CDR1 is DFQATT and CDR2 SNEGSKA (reference sequence). CDR3 in amino acids: CSAQRMETQYF. Written as DNA, the CDR3 is TGCAGTGCTCAAAGAATGGAGACCCAGTACTTC.

The rearrangement links TRBV28 to TRBJ2-1; a possible D gene is TRBD2 (7 bases). CDR3 length: 15 residues. The germline gives CDR1 MDHEN, CDR2 SYDVKM. The V end was cut by 6 bases, the J end by 3 bases, with 15 bases between. The CDR3: CASSRGRGRYNEQFF. CDR3 bases: TGTGCCAGCAGCCGGGGGCGGGGGCGCTACAATGAGCAGTTCTTC.

The gene calls are TRBV20-1 and TRBJ2-1; 11 bases map to TRBD2. Germline V CDR1 and CDR2: DFQATT, SNEGSKA (reference sequence). The CDR3 loop spans 15 amino acids. J gave up 0 bases and V 4 bases, and 2 bases lay outside the gene matches. The CDR3 here is CSATGLAASYNEQFF. CDR3 nucleotides: TGCAGTGCTACGGGACTAGCGGCCTCCTACAATGAGCAGTTCTTC.

The chain recombines TRBV10-3 with TRBJ1-2, with TRBD1 matching 7 bases. This CDR3 contains 15 residues. Germline CDR1 and CDR2: ENHRY and SYGVKD. The V segment lost 4 bases and the J segment 1 base; nucleotides outside the gene matches: 6. The CDR3: CAISGPDRDNYGYTF. CDR3 bases: TGTGCCATCAGTGGCCCCGACAGGGATAACTATGGCTACACCTTC.

The chain has TRBV12-3 or TRBV12-4 and TRBJ2-7, with D unclear. The CDR3 has 15 residues. V was trimmed by 3 bases and J by 0 bases, leaving 12 bases between them. The CDR3 loop reads CASSFRTDSSYEQYF. CDR3 nucleotides: TGTGCCAGCAGTTTCCGTACGGATAGCTCCTACGAGCAGTACTTC.

In this sample, this clonotype turned up many times. The rearrangement uses TRBV6-1 and TRBJ2-7; 7 bases agree with TRBD1. Looked up from germline, CDR1 is MNHNS and CDR2 is SASEGT. V lost 5 bases, J lost 4 bases, and 14 bases stayed unmatched. The CDR3 covers 16 residues. CDR3 region: CASSSRTGDPKYEQYF. DNA for the CDR3: TGTGCCAGCAGTTCGCGGACAGGAGATCCCAAGTACGAGCAGTACTTC.

V and J are TRBV12-3 or TRBV12-4 and TRBJ1-1; the D is unclear. V was trimmed by 3 bases and J by 1 base, leaving 9 bases between them. This CDR3 spans 14 amino acids. CDR3 residues: CASSFSLGNTEAFF. The CDR3 DNA follows: TGTGCCAGCAGTTTTAGTCTGGGGAACACTGAAGCTTTCTTT.

This clonotype was recorded a few times. V usage is TRBV24-1 and J usage is TRBJ2-1; 10 nucleotides match TRBD2. Germline V gene sequence: CDR1 KGHDR, CDR2 SFDVKD. Unmatched junction bases numbered 8, after V lost 2 bases and J lost 8 bases. The CDR3 has 16 amino acids. The CDR3 sequence is CATSDYFLAGVDEQFF. The CDR3 coding sequence is TGTGCCACCAGTGATTATTTTCTAGCGGGAGTCGATGAGCAGTTCTTC.

The table lists this clonotype with a few counts. The chain uses TRBV7-2 and TRBJ2-5, with no clear D. V dropped 7 bases and J dropped 3 bases, with 15 bases sitting between them. Germline V gene data show CDR1 as SGHTA and CDR2 as FQGNSA. This CDR3 has 14 amino acids. The CDR3 reads CASKYRAAEETQYF. DNA of the CDR3: TGTGCCAGCAAATACCGGGCGGCTGAAGAGACCCAGTACTTC.

This clonotype was found a few times. The CDR3 DNA reads TGTGCCAGCAGCTTATATGCGGGGGACACTGAAGCTTTCTTT. Its protein is CASSLYAGDTEAFF. The chain is built from TRBV7-9 and TRBJ1-1; D may be TRBD1 (5 bases). Trimming shortened V by 2 bases and J by 3 bases, and 10 bases separated the two germline ends. Looked up from germline, CDR1 is SEHNR and CDR2 is FQNEAQ (reference sequence). This CDR3 is 14 amino acids long.

V usage is TRBV28 and J usage is TRBJ2-7, with TRBD2 identical over 13 bases. With V trimmed by 10 bases and J by 3 bases, 9 bases remained unmatched. CDR1 MDHEN and CDR2 SYDVKM come from the germline V gene. The CDR3 covers 15 residues. The CDR3 nucleotides are TGTGCCATCGTGGATCGACTAGCGGGAGGCTACGAGCAGTACTTC. Its translation: CAIVDRLAGGYEQYF.

There are a few counts of this clonotype. The rearrangement links TRBV6-2 or TRBV6-3 to TRBJ2-1, with 11 positions matching TRBD2. CDR1 and CDR2 (germline): MNHEY, SVGEGT. This CDR3 is built from 17 residues. With 4 bases clipped from V and 5 bases from J, the junction kept 10 bases outside the gene matches. The CDR3 protein is CASSWTTSGNPNNEQFF. The CDR3, as DNA: TGTGCCAGCAGTTGGACGACTAGCGGGAATCCTAACAATGAGCAGTTCTTC.

This chain uses TRBV20-1 with TRBJ2-7, with 10 nucleotides matching TRBD2. Germline V gives CDR1 DFQATT, CDR2 SNEGSKA (reference sequence). The CDR3 has 16 residues. J lost 4 bases, V lost 6 bases, and 15 bases had no gene match. CDR3 region: CSAASASASGSYEQYF. The CDR3 DNA reads as TGCAGTGCCGCAAGCGCCTCGGCTAGCGGGAGTTACGAGCAGTACTTC.

This clonotype occurred once. The chain has TRBV5-1 and TRBJ1-1, with D unclear. The germline gives CDR1 SGHRS, CDR2 YFSETQ. The CDR3 runs 12 residues. V lost 2 bases and J lost 4, with 6 bases in between. CDR3 sequence reads: CASSFTVTEAFF. The CDR3 nucleotides are TGCGCCAGCAGCTTTACAGTCACTGAAGCTTTCTTT. Combining the CDR3 with reference TRBV5-1 and TRBJ1-1 gives the whole variable domain KAGVTQTPRYLIKTRGQQVTLSCSPISGHRSVSWYQQTPGQGLQFLFEYFSETQRNKGNFPGRFSGRQFSNSRSEMNVSTLELGDSALYLCASSFTVTEAFFGQGTRLTVV.